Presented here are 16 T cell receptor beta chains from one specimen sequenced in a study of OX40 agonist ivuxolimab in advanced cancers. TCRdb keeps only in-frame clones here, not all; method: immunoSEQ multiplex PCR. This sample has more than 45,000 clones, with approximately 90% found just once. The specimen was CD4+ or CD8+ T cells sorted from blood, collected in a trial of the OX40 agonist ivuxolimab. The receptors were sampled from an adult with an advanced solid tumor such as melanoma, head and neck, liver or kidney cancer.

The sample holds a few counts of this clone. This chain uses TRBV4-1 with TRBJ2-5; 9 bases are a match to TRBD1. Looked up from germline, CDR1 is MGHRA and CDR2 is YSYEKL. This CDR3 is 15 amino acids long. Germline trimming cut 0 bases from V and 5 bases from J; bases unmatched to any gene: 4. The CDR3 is CASSQELTGGETQYF. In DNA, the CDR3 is TGCGCCAGCAGCCAAGAGTTGACAGGGGGGGAGACCCAGTACTTC.

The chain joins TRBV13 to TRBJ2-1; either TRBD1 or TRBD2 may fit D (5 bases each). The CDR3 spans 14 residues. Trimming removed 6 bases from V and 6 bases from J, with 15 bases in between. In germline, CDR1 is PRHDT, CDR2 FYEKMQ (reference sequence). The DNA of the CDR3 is TGTGCCAGCAGACCGAGGGACGGCACCAATGAGCAGTTCTTC. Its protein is CASRPRDGTNEQFF.

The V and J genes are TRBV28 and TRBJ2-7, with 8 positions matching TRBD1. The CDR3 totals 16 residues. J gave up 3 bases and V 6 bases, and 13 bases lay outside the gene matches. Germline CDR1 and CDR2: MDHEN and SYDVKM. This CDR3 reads CASSLALGQADYEQYF. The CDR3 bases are TGTGCCAGCAGCCTCGCCCTGGGACAGGCGGACTACGAGCAGTACTTC.

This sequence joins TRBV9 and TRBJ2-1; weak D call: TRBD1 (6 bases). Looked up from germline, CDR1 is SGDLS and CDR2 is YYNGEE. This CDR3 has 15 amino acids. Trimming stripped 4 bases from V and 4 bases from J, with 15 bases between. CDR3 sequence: CASSPPRTAYNEQFF. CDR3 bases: TGTGCCAGCAGCCCCCCCCGGACAGCGTACAATGAGCAGTTCTTC.

The CDR3 DNA sequence: TGTGCCAGCACAGGGGCGGGAGTGGAGACCCAGTACTTC. This gives the protein CASTGAGVETQYF. This chain connects TRBV9 to TRBJ2-5; the D gene is possibly TRBD2 (7 bases). Per germline, CDR1 SGDLS and CDR2 YYNGEE. Trimming cost V 6 bases and J 5 bases, with 14 bases left between them. This CDR3 region has 13 residues. Based on the CDR3 plus reference TRBV9 and TRBJ2-5, the full variable domain is DSGVTQTPKHLITATGQRVTLRCSPRSGDLSVYWYQQSLDQGLQFLIQYYNGEERAKGNILERFSAQQFPDLHSELNLSSLELGDSALYFCASTGAGVETQYFGPGTRLLVL.

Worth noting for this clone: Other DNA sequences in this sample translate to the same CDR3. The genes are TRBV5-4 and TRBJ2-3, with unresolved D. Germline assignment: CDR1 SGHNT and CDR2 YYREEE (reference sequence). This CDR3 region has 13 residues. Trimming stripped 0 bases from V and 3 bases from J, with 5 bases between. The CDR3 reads CASSLVGTDTQYF. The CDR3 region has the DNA TGTGCCAGCAGCTTGGTGGGGACAGATACGCAGTATTTT. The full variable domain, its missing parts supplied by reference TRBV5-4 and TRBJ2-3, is ETGVTQSPTHLIKTRGQQVTLRCSSQSGHNTVSWYQQALGQGPQFIFQYYREEENGRGNFPPRFSGLQFPNYSSELNVNALELDDSALYLCASSLVGTDTQYFGPGTRLTVL.

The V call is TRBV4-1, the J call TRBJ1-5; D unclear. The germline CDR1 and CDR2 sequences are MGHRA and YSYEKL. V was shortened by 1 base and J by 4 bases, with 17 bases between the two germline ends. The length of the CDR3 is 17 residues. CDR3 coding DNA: TGCGCCAGCAGCCAAGCGGGCCCGGAGAGGATAAATCAGCCCCAGCATTTT. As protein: CASSQAGPERINQPQHF.

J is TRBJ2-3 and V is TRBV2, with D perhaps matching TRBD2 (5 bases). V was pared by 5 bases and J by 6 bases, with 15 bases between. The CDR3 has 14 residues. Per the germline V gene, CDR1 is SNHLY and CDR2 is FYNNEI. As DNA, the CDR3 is TGTGCCAGCAGTCCGTTACTAGTATCGGATACGCAGTATTTT. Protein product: CASSPLLVSDTQYF.

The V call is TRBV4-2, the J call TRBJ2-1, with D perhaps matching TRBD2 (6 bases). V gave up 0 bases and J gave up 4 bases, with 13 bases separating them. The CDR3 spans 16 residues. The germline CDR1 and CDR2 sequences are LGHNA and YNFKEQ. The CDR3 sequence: CASSQDLRTTYNEQFF. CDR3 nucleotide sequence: TGTGCCAGCAGCCAAGATTTAAGGACTACATACAATGAGCAGTTCTTC.

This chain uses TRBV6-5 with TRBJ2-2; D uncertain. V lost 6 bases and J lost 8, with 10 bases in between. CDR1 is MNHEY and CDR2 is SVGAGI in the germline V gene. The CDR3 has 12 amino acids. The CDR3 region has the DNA TGTGCCAGCAGCCCCCAAACTGGGGAGCTGTTTTTT. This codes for CASSPQTGELFF.

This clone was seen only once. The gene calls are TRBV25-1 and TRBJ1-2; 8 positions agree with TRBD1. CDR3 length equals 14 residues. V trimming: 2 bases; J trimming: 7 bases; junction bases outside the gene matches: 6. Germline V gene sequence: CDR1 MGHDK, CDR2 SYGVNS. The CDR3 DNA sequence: TGTGCCAGCAGTGAACCCGGACAGGGAGGTGGCTACACCTTC. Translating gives CASSEPGQGGGYTF.

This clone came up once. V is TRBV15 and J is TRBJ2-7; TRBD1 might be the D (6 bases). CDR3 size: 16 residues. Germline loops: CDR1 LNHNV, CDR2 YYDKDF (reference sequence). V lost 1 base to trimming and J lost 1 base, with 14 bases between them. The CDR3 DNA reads TGTGCCACCAGCAGAGGGGGGCGGCAGTTTTCCTACGAGCAGTACTTC. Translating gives CATSRGGRQFSYEQYF. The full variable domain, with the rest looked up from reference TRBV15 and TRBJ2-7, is DAMVIQNPRYQVTQFGKPVTLSCSQTLNHNVMYWYQQKSSQAPKLLFHYYDKDFNNEADTPDNFQSRRPNTSFCFLDIRSPGLGDTAMYLCATSRGGRQFSYEQYFGPGTRLTVT.

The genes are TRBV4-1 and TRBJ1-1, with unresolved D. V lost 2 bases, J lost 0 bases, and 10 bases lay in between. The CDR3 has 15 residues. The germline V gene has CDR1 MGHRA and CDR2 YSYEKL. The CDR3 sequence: CASSQLQGMNTEAFF. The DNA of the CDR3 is TGCGCCAGCAGCCAATTACAAGGGATGAACACTGAAGCTTTCTTT.

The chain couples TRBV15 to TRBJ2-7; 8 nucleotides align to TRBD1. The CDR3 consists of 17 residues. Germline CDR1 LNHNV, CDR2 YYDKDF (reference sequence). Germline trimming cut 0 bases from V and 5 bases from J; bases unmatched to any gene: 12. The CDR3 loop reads CATSRDPKTGVFNEQYF. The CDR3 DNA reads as TGTGCCACCAGCAGAGATCCCAAGACAGGGGTTTTCAACGAGCAGTACTTC.

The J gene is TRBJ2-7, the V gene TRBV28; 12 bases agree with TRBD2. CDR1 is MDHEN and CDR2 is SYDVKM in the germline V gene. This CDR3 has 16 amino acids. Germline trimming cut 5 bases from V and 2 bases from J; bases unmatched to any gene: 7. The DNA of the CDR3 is TGTGCCAGCAGTCCAAGACTAGCGGGAGCGCCCTACGAGCAGTACTTC. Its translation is CASSPRLAGAPYEQYF. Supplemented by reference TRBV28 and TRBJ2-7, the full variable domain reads DVKVTQSSRYLVKRTGEKVFLECVQDMDHENMFWYRQDPGLGLRLIYFSYDVKMKEKGDIPEGYSVSREKKERFSLILESASTNQTSMYLCASSPRLAGAPYEQYFGPGTRLTVT.

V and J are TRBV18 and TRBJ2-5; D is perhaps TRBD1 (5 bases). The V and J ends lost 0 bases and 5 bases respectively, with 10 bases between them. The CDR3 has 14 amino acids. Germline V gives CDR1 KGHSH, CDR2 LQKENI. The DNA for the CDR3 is TGTGCCAGCTCACCACCGGGGCTGGGGGAGACCCAGTACTTC. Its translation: CASSPPGLGETQYF.